These 9 T cell receptor beta chains originate from one sample sequenced in a study of blood T cell repertoires in COVID-19. The protocol was immunoSEQ multiplex PCR, while the TCRdb copy is restricted to in-frame clones and leaves out a portion. In the table there are under 300,000 clones, around 89% of which are singletons. The sample taken for sequencing was PBMCs or T cells enriched from blood (not recorded which). These TCRs come from a woman aged 60-75 years in a cohort exposed to, infected with or recovered from COVID-19 (not recorded which).

The rearrangement uses TRBV25-1 and TRBJ1-2; 8 bases match TRBD1. J gave up 6 bases and V 0 bases, and 3 bases lay outside the gene matches. The CDR3 contains 14 residues. Germline CDR1 and CDR2: MGHDK and SYGVNS. The CDR3 DNA reads TGTGCCAGCAGTGAATATCGGGACAGGAATGGCTACACCTTC. This sequence encodes CASSEYRDRNGYTF.

This chain links TRBV28 with TRBJ1-5, with D tentatively TRBD1 (6 bases). This CDR3 is 15 amino acids long. V was clipped by 3 bases and J by 3 bases, with 12 bases between them. Per germline, CDR1 MDHEN and CDR2 SYDVKM. CDR3 coding DNA: TGTGCCAGCAGTTTTGCGGGGGCCTTCAATCAGCCCCAGCATTTT. Amino acid sequence: CASSFAGAFNQPQHF.

The chain employs TRBV21-1 and TRBJ2-3; TRBD1 was called by the table and not checked on the DNA. TRBV21-1 is recorded as a pseudogene. The CDR3 has 15 amino acids. Here the CDR3 reads CASSKEFSVTDTQYF. The DNA for the CDR3 is TGTGCCAGCAGCAAAGAGTTCTCAGTTACAGATACGCAGTATTTT.

The gene calls are TRBV14 and TRBJ2-3; 11 nucleotides agree with TRBD2. V lost 1 base to trimming and J lost 2 bases; unmatched junction nucleotides: 2. Germline V gene lookup returns CDR1 SGHDN and CDR2 FVKESK. CDR3 size: 16 residues. The CDR3: CASSQVAGGNTDTQYF. Written as DNA, the CDR3 is TGTGCCAGCAGCCAAGTAGCGGGAGGGAACACAGATACGCAGTATTTT.

Concerning this clone: The same CDR3 is also encoded by other DNA sequences in this sample. CDR3 nucleotide sequence: TGTGCCAGCAGCTTAATCGGCGGAGCCTACAATGAGCAGTTCTTC. It is translated as CASSLIGGAYNEQFF. V is TRBV7-3 and J is TRBJ2-1; the D is unclear. The CDR3 has 15 residues. Germline assignment: CDR1 SGHTA and CDR2 FQGTGA. V was shortened by 1 base and J by 2 bases, with 9 bases between the two germline ends. Based on the CDR3 plus reference TRBV7-3 and TRBJ2-1, the full variable domain is GAGVSQTPSNKVTEKGKYVELRCDPISGHTALYWYRQSLGQGPEFLIYFQGTGAADDSGLPNDRFFAVRPEGSVSTLKIQRTERGDSAVYLCASSLIGGAYNEQFFGPGTRLTVL.

The chain recombines TRBV4-1 with TRBJ2-7; maybe TRBD2 (5 bases). The CDR3 length is 16 residues. Trimming took off 0 bases at V and 0 bases at J, with 12 bases between the two ends. Looked up from germline, CDR1 is MGHRA and CDR2 is YSYEKL. CDR3 coding DNA: TGCGCCAGCAGCCAAGATCAGCGGATAAGCTCCTACGAGCAGTACTTC. It codes for CASSQDQRISSYEQYF.

This clone was found once. J is TRBJ2-2 and V is TRBV10-1; possibly TRBD2 for D (6 bases). The V end was cut by 3 bases, the J end by 3 bases, with 8 bases between. This CDR3 is 14 amino acids long. The germline gives CDR1 WNHNN, CDR2 SYGVQD (reference sequence). The CDR3 coding sequence is TGCGCCAGCAGTGAACGGAGGGACACCGGGGAGCTGTTTTTT. It translates to CASSERRDTGELFF.

CDR3 in DNA: TGTGCCAGCACCCCACAGGGGGGGGCCGGGGAGCTGTTTTTT. The encoded protein is CASTPQGGAGELFF. The chain employs TRBV6-5 and TRBJ2-2, with D tentatively TRBD1 (8 bases). V was shortened by 7 bases and J by 6 bases, with 15 bases between the two germline ends. The CDR3 length is 14 residues. Germline CDR1 MNHEY, CDR2 SVGAGI.

The gene calls are TRBV5-1 and TRBJ2-3; TRBD2 agrees at 16 bases. The V and J ends lost 0 bases and 4 bases, in that order; junction bases with no gene match: 8. Germline-derived CDR1 and CDR2 are SGHRS and YFSETQ. The CDR3 is 19 amino acids. The CDR3 is CASSLVEGLAGGVADTQYF. The CDR3 DNA reads as TGCGCCAGCAGCTTGGTGGAGGGACTAGCGGGAGGGGTCGCAGATACGCAGTATTTT. Drawing the rest from reference TRBV5-1 and TRBJ2-3, the complete variable domain is KAGVTQTPRYLIKTRGQQVTLSCSPISGHRSVSWYQQTPGQGLQFLFEYFSETQRNKGNFPGRFSGRQFSNSRSEMNVSTLELGDSALYLCASSLVEGLAGGVADTQYFGPGTRLTVL.